The present TCR beta chain was sequenced within a study of blood T cells in healthy people across ages (dated by TCRdb to 2013 to 2016). For the wider study: In model experiments, template switching captured about one uniquely barcoded TCR beta cDNA molecule for every two T cells. Using deep sequencing normalized with unique cDNA molecular identifiers, the study measured how TCR beta repertoire diversity changes with age. The donors were split into four age groups: young (average around 15 years), middle-aged (roughly 42), aged (62) and long-lived (approximately 80). Two additional independent replicas of 1 million unique cDNA reads from the same blood draw were analyzed for two donors (one aged 18 to 30 and one aged 80 or older).

What the research found in general, with its limitations: A strong correlation was found between observed TCR beta diversity and the percentage of naive T cells measured by flow cytometry. Because donor CMV infection status was unknown, age-related changes in expanded clonotypes were potentially confounded. Bulk unsorted PBMC profiling prevented conclusive comparison of naive and antigen-experienced compartments. Estimates of total diversity from one million sequenced T cells were regarded as lower bounds and underestimates. As age increased, observed TCR beta diversity per million T cells dropped in a roughly linear way, and a significant reduction was already evident by age 40. Compared with the aged group, the long-lived group had more naive CD4+ T cells, fewer expanded clones and increased TCR diversity, a pattern suggesting age selection.

Libraries were prepared through 5' RACE. Sequencing used an Illumina HiSeq 2500. The second PCR ran for about 7 to 11 cycles and used a J-beta primer mix along with a sample-barcoded 5' primer. A unique molecular identifier was introduced onto each TCR beta cDNA molecule by a template-switch 5' adaptor carrying 12 random nucleotides. Each sample yielded at least 2.5 million CDR3-containing paired-end reads. First-strand cDNA was synthesized from all RNA with the Mint cDNA synthesis kit, primed by a TRBC-specific oligonucleotide. After uracil-DNA glycosylase treatment, a first 18-cycle PCR used universal primers M1SS and BC2_uni_R on all cDNA. The paper's processing steps were these. For normalization, 1 million high-quality reads, each with a distinct molecular identifier, were randomly selected from each sample. Reads sharing molecular identifiers were discarded rather than binned into consensus sequences. MiTCR, run with a Q25 quality threshold and the strictest error-elimination algorithm, handled CDR3 identification, clonotype clustering and error correction. Lower-bound total TCR beta diversity was estimated with a nonparametric unseen species model using Euler transformation. TCRdb reworked the public reads: Q25 trimming with fastp, MiXCR clone assembly, productive beta chains retained. Merged by CDR3 protein, the rows form single entries marked with the most common genes and DNA. For this entry, the V and J calls and clone size follow TCRdb and not the study's own pipeline. The sample table lists 750,000 to 950,000 distinct CDR3 sequences, just under 30% of them with a count of one. The top ten clones comprise roughly 10% of the sample.

The donors were 40 or so Caucasian individuals from Russia, aged roughly 6 to 100 years, who were systemically healthy. Each donor gave roughly 9 milliliters of peripheral blood, drawn into EDTA-treated Vacutainer tubes. Ficoll-Paque density-gradient centrifugation was used to isolate PBMCs, with at least 7 million obtained per sample. Trizol reagent was used to extract total RNA from PBMCs, with at least 5 micrograms per sample. For every donor, flow cytometry on a PBMC aliquot measured the percentage of naive CD45RAhigh/CD27high T cells. The CDR3 starts with the cysteine, ends with the phenylalanine, and has 16 residues. The kept DNA is CDR3 alone, 48 bases in frame from the first base. CDR1 MNHNS and CDR2 SASEGT are derived from the germline V gene. Trimming costs V 1 base and J 4 bases, and their ends lie 17 bases apart. At least ten counts were recorded for this clonotype. It has no known antigen specificity. No quality values exist for individual bases; no much larger clone is one base distant.

This same sample was also taken into another study, of T cells of mothers and their children. The second study, in turn, reports: Donors were nine systemically healthy Caucasian individuals: three mothers and their six children. cDNA synthesis consumed the entire amount of extracted RNA, loaded at around 1.5 ug RNA in each 15 ul reaction. Sample barcodes and 2-4 random nucleotides were added via the M1S primer in the second PCR. More than 8 million TCR beta CDR3 reads were obtained from each mother, and roughly 3 million reads were obtained from each child. In both related and unrelated pairs, thymic selection shapes the output of TCR recombination in a similar way, with inherited differences having only a minor effect. Related mother-child pairs always showed normalized repertoire overlap that was slightly higher than in unrelated mother-child pairs, though the difference was never significant. With a sensitivity of about 100 clones per million clonotypes, no persistent microchimeric T cell clones were detected. Deep NGS was used in the study to compare the TCR beta repertoires of mothers and children and to look for features that separate related mother-child pairs from unrelated individuals. On average, the children were around 11 +/- 4 years old, while the mothers were approximately 41 +/- 4 years old. After adapters were ligated using NEBNext reagents, the libraries underwent 100+100 nt paired-end sequencing on an Illumina HiSeq 2000. To avoid cross-contamination, the mother libraries and the child libraries were prepared a month apart and sequenced in separate runs. For each donor, somewhere between about 500,000 and 2,300,000 distinct TCR beta clonotypes were identified. Naive TCR beta clonotypes were estimated from low-frequency clonotypes matched to each donor's FACS-determined naive share, without sorting.

The receptor chain draws on TRBV6-1 and TRBJ2-7; the D region is possibly TRBD1 or TRBD2, each matching across 5 bases. The receptor comes from a woman aged 40 to 50 in good health. Specimen: blood. The DNA reads TGTGCCAGCAGTGAAGAGGGGTCAGAGCCGGGGTACGAGCAGTACTTC. Translated, this gives CASSEEGSEPGYEQYF.